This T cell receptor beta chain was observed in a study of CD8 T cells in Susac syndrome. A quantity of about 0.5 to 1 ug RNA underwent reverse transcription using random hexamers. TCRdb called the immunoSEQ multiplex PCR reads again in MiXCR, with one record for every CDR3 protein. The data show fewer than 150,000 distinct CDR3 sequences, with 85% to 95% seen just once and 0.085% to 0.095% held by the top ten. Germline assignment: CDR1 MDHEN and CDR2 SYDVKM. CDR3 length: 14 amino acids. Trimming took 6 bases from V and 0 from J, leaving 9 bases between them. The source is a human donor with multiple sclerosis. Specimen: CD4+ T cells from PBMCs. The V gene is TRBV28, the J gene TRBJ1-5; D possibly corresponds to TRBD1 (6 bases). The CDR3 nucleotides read TGTGCCAGCAGGGGAGGGGGTAGCAATCAGCCCCAGCATTTT. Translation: CASRGGGSNQPQHF.